The 27 T cell receptor beta chains presented below share a single source sample, sequenced in a study of CD8 T cells in Susac syndrome. Roughly 0.45 to 1 ug RNA was reverse transcribed with random hexamers. TCRdb analysed the immunoSEQ multiplex PCR reads with MiXCR anew, one entry per CDR3 protein. The sample gives about 49,000 distinct CDR3 sequences, under 95% of which show up once; about 0.5% is in the top ten. Sequencing input: CD8+ T cells from PBMCs. The receptor source for this set is a human donor in good health.

The V call is TRBV9, the J call TRBJ1-1; D is ambiguous. The CDR3 spans 11 residues. The V end was cut by 0 bases, the J end by 8 bases, with 5 bases between. Germline loops: CDR1 SGDLS, CDR2 YYNGEE. CDR3: CASSVAGEAFF. In DNA form, the CDR3 reads TGTGCCAGCAGCGTAGCCGGGGAAGCTTTCTTT.

The V call is TRBV6-1, the J call TRBJ2-1, with 7 positions matching TRBD2. The CDR3 sequence is 16 residues long. Germline lookup yields CDR1 MNHNS and CDR2 SASEGT. Trimming took 5 bases from V and 9 from J; bases not matched to a gene: 16. The CDR3 DNA reads as TGTGCCAGCAGTCGAGACAGTTCGCCATGGGGGGGTGAGCAGTTCTTC. Translation: CASSRDSSPWGGEQFF.

The chain couples TRBV5-4 to TRBJ2-1, with 16 bases identical to TRBD2. The CDR3 covers 15 residues. Germline assignment: CDR1 SGHNT and CDR2 YYREEE (reference sequence). V gave up 2 bases and J gave up 8 bases; unmatched junction bases: 1. CDR3: CASSLGTSGRDEQFF. The CDR3 DNA sequence: TGTGCCAGCAGCTTAGGGACTAGCGGGAGGGATGAGCAGTTCTTC.

The genes are TRBV19 and TRBJ2-7; D gene unclear. Looked up from germline, CDR1 is LNHDA and CDR2 is SQIVND (reference sequence). The CDR3 extends over 12 amino acids. Trimming stripped 0 bases from V and 4 bases from J, with 4 bases between. This chain's CDR3 is CASSIDPYEQYF. CDR3 nucleotides: TGTGCCAGTAGTATAGATCCATACGAGCAGTACTTC.

The V gene is TRBV4-1, the J gene TRBJ2-7; D is unclear. Germline V gene data show CDR1 as MGHRA and CDR2 as YSYEKL. The CDR3 totals 11 residues. V was cut by 1 base and J by 6 bases, with 4 bases left in between. In nucleotides, the CDR3 is TGCGCCAGCAGCCAAGGGACCGAGCAGTACTTC. Its translation: CASSQGTEQYF.

The genes are TRBV13 and TRBJ2-3; 9 nucleotides align to TRBD2. CDR1 is PRHDT and CDR2 is FYEKMQ in the germline V gene (reference sequence). This CDR3 has 17 amino acids. Unmatched junction bases numbered 10, after V lost 5 bases and J lost 1 base. The CDR3 loop is CASSLKLREGGTDTQYF. CDR3 bases: TGTGCCAGCAGCCTTAAGCTGCGGGAGGGCGGCACAGATACGCAGTATTTT.

The chain has TRBV7-6 and TRBJ2-7; D is possibly TRBD2 (6 bases). This CDR3 region has 15 residues. Germline V lookup: CDR1 SGHVS, CDR2 FNYEAQ. V was clipped by 5 bases and J by 3 bases, with 17 bases between them. The CDR3 is CASSPMGGEVYEQYF. CDR3 coding DNA: TGTGCCAGCAGCCCGATGGGCGGGGAGGTCTACGAGCAGTACTTC.

The V gene is TRBV28, the J gene TRBJ1-2; the match to TRBD1 covers 10 bases. This CDR3 is 13 amino acids long. Trimming at V came to 10 bases and at J to 5 bases, leaving 7 bases not matched to a gene. Germline values: CDR1 MDHEN, CDR2 SYDVKM. Written as DNA, the CDR3 is TGTGCCACCTTTGGGGGACAGGGGTATGGCTACACCTTC. This gives the protein CATFGGQGYGYTF.

The V call is TRBV6-6, the J call TRBJ2-7, with D perhaps assigned TRBD1 or TRBD2 (5 bases each). CDR1 is MNHNY, CDR2 SVGAGI, per germline (reference sequence). This CDR3 spans 13 amino acids. The germline V and J ends were trimmed by 2 bases and 5 bases, with 10 bases remaining between them. As DNA, the CDR3 is TGTGCCAGCAGTTACGGGGCGGGCCACGAGCAGTACTTC. Translating it yields CASSYGAGHEQYF.

V and J are TRBV5-6 and TRBJ2-7, with no clear D. The germline V gene encodes CDR1 SGHDT and CDR2 YYEEEE. This CDR3 is 13 amino acids long. Trimming pared 4 bases from V and 5 bases from J, leaving 13 bases between. This CDR3 is CASSHGGVDEQYF. The CDR3 DNA is TGTGCCAGCAGCCACGGTGGGGTGGACGAGCAGTACTTC.

This chain uses TRBV29-1 with TRBJ2-5; no clear D gene. This CDR3 has 14 amino acids. CDR1 is SQVTM and CDR2 is ANQGSEA in the germline V gene. V was shortened by 2 bases and J by 5 bases, with 15 bases between the two germline ends. As DNA, the CDR3 is TGCAGCGTTGAATTGAGGCTAGTGGAGGAGACCCAGTACTTC. Amino acid sequence: CSVELRLVEETQYF. Full variable domain (rest looked up from reference TRBV29-1 and TRBJ2-5): SAVISQKPSRDICQRGTSLTIQCQVDSQVTMMFWYRQQPGQSLTLIATANQGSEATYESGFVIDKFPISRPNLTFSTLTVSNMSPEDSSIYLCSVELRLVEETQYFGPGTRLLVL.

The V gene is TRBV28, the J gene TRBJ2-1; 7 bases map to TRBD2. The CDR3 has 14 residues. Trimming took 3 bases from V and 2 from J; bases not matched to a gene: 1. Germline assignment: CDR1 MDHEN and CDR2 SYDVKM. CDR3 bases: TGTGCCAGCAGTTTTGCGGGGGCCTACAATGAGCAGTTCTTC. This sequence encodes CASSFAGAYNEQFF.

CDR3 nucleotide sequence: TGTGCCAGCAGTCCGACGAAGGCGTATCAGCCCCAGCATTTT. Its protein product is CASSPTKAYQPQHF. V and J are TRBV28 and TRBJ1-5; D remains ambiguous. CDR3 length equals 14 residues. The germline V gene encodes CDR1 MDHEN and CDR2 SYDVKM. V shed 5 bases and J shed 5 bases, with 13 bases lying between them. Drawing the rest from reference TRBV28 and TRBJ1-5, the complete variable domain is DVKVTQSSRYLVKRTGEKVFLECVQDMDHENMFWYRQDPGLGLRLIYFSYDVKMKEKGDIPEGYSVSREKKERFSLILESASTNQTSMYLCASSPTKAYQPQHFGDGTRLSIL.

V and J are TRBV7-9 and TRBJ2-1; the match to TRBD2 covers 10 bases. Trimming took 1 base from V and 8 from J; bases not matched to a gene: 2. The CDR3 consists of 14 residues. CDR1 and CDR2 from the germline V gene are SEHNR and FQNEAQ (reference sequence). CDR3 DNA sequence: TGTGCCAGCAGCTTAGGGCTAGCGGGAGATGAGCAGTTCTTC. Translated, it gives CASSLGLAGDEQFF.

DNA of the CDR3: TGCGCCAGCAGCTTGGGAAGGGGGCTGAATGAGCAGTTCTTC. Residues: CASSLGRGLNEQFF. The chain has TRBV5-1 and TRBJ2-1; TRBD1 matches 7 bases. CDR1 SGHRS and CDR2 YFSETQ come from the germline V gene. After removal of 0 bases from V and 7 bases from J, the junction contained 4 bases not matched to a gene. The CDR3 is made up of 14 amino acids. The full variable domain, in which reference TRBV5-1 and TRBJ2-1 provide the parts outside the CDR3, is KAGVTQTPRYLIKTRGQQVTLSCSPISGHRSVSWYQQTPGQGLQFLFEYFSETQRNKGNFPGRFSGRQFSNSRSEMNVSTLELGDSALYLCASSLGRGLNEQFFGPGTRLTVL.

The V call is TRBV7-9, the J call TRBJ2-5; D is unresolved. Germline CDR1 and CDR2: SEHNR and FQNEAQ (reference sequence). Trimming cost V 5 bases and J 5 bases, with 9 bases left between them. This CDR3 spans 12 amino acids. The DNA of the CDR3 is TGTGCCAGCAGCCATTCAGCGGAGACCCAGTACTTC. This encodes CASSHSAETQYF. Full variable domain (remainder filled in from reference TRBV7-9 and TRBJ2-5): DTGVSQNPRHKITKRGQNVTFRCDPISEHNRLYWYRQTLGQGPEFLTYFQNEAQLEKSRLLSDRFSAERPKGSFSTLEIQRTEQGDSAMYLCASSHSAETQYFGPGTRLLVL.

The rearrangement uses TRBV15 and TRBJ1-2; perhaps TRBD1 as D (6 bases). Per the germline V gene, CDR1 is LNHNV and CDR2 is YYDKDF (reference sequence). The CDR3 is 12 residues long. Trimming removed 5 bases from V and 6 bases from J, with 10 bases in between. CDR3 sequence: CATSGEGDGYTF. CDR3 DNA sequence: TGTGCCACCAGCGGTGAGGGGGATGGCTACACCTTC. The full variable domain, with the rest looked up from reference TRBV15 and TRBJ1-2, is DAMVIQNPRYQVTQFGKPVTLSCSQTLNHNVMYWYQQKSSQAPKLLFHYYDKDFNNEADTPDNFQSRRPNTSFCFLDIRSPGLGDTAMYLCATSGEGDGYTFGSGTRLTVV.

This chain joins TRBV11-1 and TRBJ2-7; weak D call: TRBD2 (5 bases). The V end was cut by 5 bases, the J end by 7 bases, with 18 bases between. The germline gives CDR1 SGHAT, CDR2 FQDESV (reference sequence). The CDR3 contains 14 residues. The CDR3 DNA reads as TGTGCCAGCAGCCGCCGCGGAGGTGACTCGGAGCAGTACTTC. Protein sequence: CASSRRGGDSEQYF. Supplemented by reference TRBV11-1 and TRBJ2-7, the full variable domain reads EAEVAQSPRYKITEKSQAVAFWCDPISGHATLYWYRQILGQGPELLVQFQDESVVDDSQLPKDRFSAERLKGVDSTLKIQPAELGDSAMYLCASSRRGGDSEQYFGPGTRLTVT.

The chain uses TRBV11-2 and TRBJ2-3, with unresolved D. CDR3 size: 13 residues. CDR1 and CDR2 from the germline V gene are SGHAT and FQNNGV. V gave up 3 bases and J gave up 3 bases, with 7 bases separating them. CDR3 amino acids: CASSLFRTDTQYF. CDR3 in DNA: TGTGCCAGCAGCTTGTTTAGAACAGATACGCAGTATTTT. Together with reference TRBV11-2 and TRBJ2-3, the CDR3 gives the full variable domain: EAGVAQSPRYKIIEKRQSVAFWCNPISGHATLYWYQQILGQGPKLLIQFQNNGVVDDSQLPKDRFSAERLKGVDSTLKIQPAKLEDSAVYLCASSLFRTDTQYFGPGTRLTVL.

Comments on this clonotype: Given a much more abundant clone one base away, this may be a read error. As DNA, the CDR3 is TGTGCCAGCAGTGACAGCGAAACCGGGGAGCTGGTTTTT. Amino acid sequence: CASSDSETGELVF. The chain is built from TRBV6-4 and TRBJ2-2, with D perhaps matching TRBD2 (5 bases). Germline V lookup: CDR1 MRHNA, CDR2 SNTAGT. The CDR3 contains 13 residues.

The chain recombines TRBV3-1 with TRBJ2-5, with D perhaps assigned TRBD1 or TRBD2 (7 bases each). The V gene's germline CDR1 is LGHDT and CDR2 YNNKEL (reference sequence). The CDR3 length is 16 residues. V lost 0 bases and J 1 base, leaving 12 bases between the germline ends. CDR3 bases: TGTGCCAGCAGCCAAGAAGGGAGGGACAGCCAAGAGACCCAGTACTTC. The encoded protein is CASSQEGRDSQETQYF.

The chain employs TRBV28 and TRBJ2-7, with a tentative D call TRBD1 (5 bases). Per the germline V gene, CDR1 is MDHEN and CDR2 is SYDVKM. The CDR3 totals 14 residues. Trimming took off 2 bases at V and 5 bases at J, with 13 bases between the two ends. CDR3 bases: TGTGCCAGCAGTTTAGGTGGCAGGGTCGACGAGCAGTACTTC. It encodes CASSLGGRVDEQYF.

The chain employs TRBV12-3 or TRBV12-4 and TRBJ2-5, with 9 bases lining up with TRBD2. The V gene end was trimmed by 7 bases and the J gene end by 5 bases; junction bases not matched to a gene: 8. CDR3 length: 14 residues. CDR3 nucleotides: TGTGCCAGCACCGATAATAGCGGGAGTGAGACCCAGTACTTC. It specifies CASTDNSGSETQYF.

The chain joins TRBV11-2 to TRBJ2-7; 11 bases are shared with TRBD2. Germline V gene lookup returns CDR1 SGHAT and CDR2 FQNNGV. This CDR3 region has 16 residues. Trimming at V came to 1 base and at J to 2 bases, leaving 4 bases not matched to a gene. CDR3 DNA: TGTGCCAGCAGCTTAGGACTAGCGGGAATCCCCTACGAGCAGTACTTC. As protein: CASSLGLAGIPYEQYF.

There are a few counts of this clonotype. The rearrangement joins TRBV28 to TRBJ2-7; no firm D call. The CDR3 runs 10 residues. CDR1 and CDR2 from the germline V gene are MDHEN and SYDVKM. V lost 2 bases to trimming and J lost 5 bases, with 1 base between them. The CDR3, as DNA: TGTGCCAGCAGTTTAAACGAGCAGTACTTC. Translating it yields CASSLNEQYF.

The chain carries TRBV30 and TRBJ2-1; 8 positions match TRBD1. The germline V gene encodes CDR1 GTSNPN and CDR2 SVGIG (reference sequence). The CDR3 is made up of 13 amino acids. The J segment lost 8 bases and the V segment lost 0 bases, leaving 3 bases of the junction unmatched. The chain's CDR3 is CAWSVGTGHEQFF. The CDR3 nucleotides read TGTGCCTGGAGTGTGGGGACAGGTCATGAGCAGTTCTTC. Drawing the rest from reference TRBV30 and TRBJ2-1, the complete variable domain is SQTIHQWPATLVQPVGSPLSLECTVEGTSNPNLYWYRQAAGRGLQLLFYSVGIGQISSEVPQNLSASRPQDRQFILSSKKLLLSDSGFYLCAWSVGTGHEQFFGPGTRLTVL.

J is TRBJ2-7 and V is TRBV10-3; D assignment may be TRBD1 or TRBD2 (5 bases each). The germline V and J ends were trimmed by 2 bases and 4 bases, with 15 bases remaining between them. Germline-derived CDR1 and CDR2 are ENHRY and SYGVKD. CDR3 size: 15 residues. The CDR3 spells CAISEGTPRGYEQYF. DNA for the CDR3: TGTGCCATCAGTGAGGGGACGCCTAGGGGTTACGAGCAGTACTTC.